This T cell receptor beta chain was obtained from a study of T cells after yellow fever vaccination. Overall study context: SMART-Seq v4 Ultra Low Input handled preparation of low-cell-number fractions. Points from the study as a whole: Clonotypes found in both CD4 and CD8 compartments made up a small share. It was the secondary response that reached its peak faster, day 5 versus 15, but it was weaker. Most primary-vaccination clones reappeared after the booster (about 95% CD4, 75% to 90% CD8).

TCRdb ran MiXCR on the 5' RACE reads and lists one entry per CDR3 protein. The repertoire consists of about 230,000 distinct CDR3 sequences, with approximately 6.8% occurring once and the leading ten covering approximately 1.1%. Germline CDR1 DFQATT, CDR2 SNEGSKA (reference sequence). The CDR3 spans 14 residues. V shed 6 bases, J shed 7 bases, and the junction held 10 bases outside the gene matches. In this sample, this clonotype turned up many times. No antigen is known for it. This specimen was CD4+ T cells sorted from PBMCs, taken on the day of the yellow fever booster vaccination. The chain combines TRBV20-1 with TRBJ2-5; 11 nucleotides line up with TRBD2. This sequence originates from a man aged 25-45 years who received the YFV17D yellow fever vaccine. In nucleotides, the CDR3 is TGCAGTGCACCAACTAGCGGGAGTGTTGGGACCCAGTACTTC. This codes for CSAPTSGSVGTQYF.